A selection of T cell receptor beta chains follows, all from one sample in a study of beta chain features in type 1 diabetes. Data came from immunoSEQ multiplex PCR; TCRdb stores just in-frame clones and leaves some out. The repertoire has roughly 300,000 clones, 14% of them found once; the top ten carry more than 6.5%. The specimen was central memory CD4+ T cells from blood. All receptors derive from a man aged 25-45 years in good health. The CDR3 runs from the conserved cysteine through the conserved F or W. A D gene is named only where the DNA matches it firmly. Clone size is shown for a subset of rows, as once, few, many or a class of expanded clone.

CDR3 length: 16
V gene: TRBV5-1
D gene: NA
clone size: NA
J gene: TRBJ2-7
CDR3 DNA: TGCGCCAGCAGCTTGGGGAGTACTAGTAGCTCCTACGAGCAGTACTTC
CDR3 protein: CASSLGSTSSSYEQYF

CDR3 length: 15
V gene: TRBV18
D gene: NA
clone size: NA
J gene: TRBJ1-5
CDR3 DNA: TGTGCCAGCTCACCCCATGCAGGGATGGGTCAGCCCCAGCATTTT
CDR3 protein: CASSPHAGMGQPQHF

CDR3 length: 14
V gene: TRBV5-1
D gene: TRBD1
clone size: NA
J gene: TRBJ1-4
CDR3 DNA: TGCGCCAGCAGCTCTACAGGGGGTTACGAAAAACTGTTTTTT
CDR3 protein: CASSSTGGYEKLFF

CDR3 length: 14
V gene: TRBV9
D gene: TRBD1
clone size: NA
J gene: TRBJ1-1
CDR3 DNA: TGTGCCAGCAGCCCGACAGGGGAGAGGACTGAAGCTTTCTTT
CDR3 protein: CASSPTGERTEAFF

CDR3 length: 14
V gene: TRBV7-2
D gene: TRBD2
clone size: NA
J gene: TRBJ2-1
CDR3 DNA: TGTGCCAGCAGGCAACTAGCGGGGGTAAATGAGCAGTTCTTC
CDR3 protein: CASRQLAGVNEQFF

CDR3 length: 13
V gene: TRBV10-3
D gene: NA
clone size: few
J gene: TRBJ2-3
CDR3 DNA: TGTGCCATCAGTGAAGCAGACACAGATACGCAGTATTTT
CDR3 protein: CAISEADTDTQYF

CDR3 length: 15
V gene: TRBV9
D gene: NA
clone size: many
J gene: TRBJ1-6
CDR3 DNA: TGTGCCAGCAGCGCTACAGGGTCGGATAATTCACCCCTCCACTTT
CDR3 protein: CASSATGSDNSPLHF

CDR3 length: 11
V gene: TRBV29-1
D gene: NA
clone size: few
J gene: TRBJ1-2
CDR3 DNA: TGCTCTGCATCGGGAAACTATGGCTACACCTTC
CDR3 protein: CSASGNYGYTF

CDR3 length: 16
V gene: TRBV5-4
D gene: NA
clone size: few
J gene: TRBJ2-3
CDR3 DNA: TGTGCCAGCAGCCAACCCGGGTTTTCTGACACAGATACGCAGTATTTT
CDR3 protein: CASSQPGFSDTDTQYF

CDR3 length: 14
V gene: TRBV4-1
D gene: NA
clone size: few
J gene: TRBJ1-2
CDR3 DNA: TGCGCCAGCAGCCAAGATTCACAGGGCCCACGCTACACCTTC
CDR3 protein: CASSQDSQGPRYTF

CDR3 length: 14
V gene: TRBV7-9
D gene: TRBD2
clone size: many
J gene: TRBJ2-5
CDR3 DNA: TGTGCCAGCAGCGTCGGGACTAGCCAAGAGACCCAGTACTTC
CDR3 protein: CASSVGTSQETQYF

CDR3 length: 13
V gene: TRBV19
D gene: NA
clone size: NA
J gene: TRBJ1-2
CDR3 DNA: TGTGCCAGTATGGCAGGGTTTTTGGTTGGCTACACCTTC
CDR3 protein: CASMAGFLVGYTF

CDR3 length: 12
V gene: TRBV7-2
D gene: NA
clone size: NA
J gene: TRBJ2-5
CDR3 DNA: TGTGCCAGCAGCCCACTCCAAGAGACCCAGTACTTC
CDR3 protein: CASSPLQETQYF

CDR3 length: 16
V gene: TRBV7-2
D gene: TRBD2
clone size: NA
J gene: TRBJ2-5
CDR3 DNA: TGTGCCAGCAGTTTAGGCGCTAGCGGGAGTAGAGAGACCCAGTACTTC
CDR3 protein: CASSLGASGSRETQYF

CDR3 length: 16
V gene: TRBV7-8
D gene: TRBD2
clone size: NA
J gene: TRBJ2-5
CDR3 DNA: TGTGCCAGCAGCCCCAGTTTAAGGACTAGTGGAGAGACCCAGTACTTC
CDR3 protein: CASSPSLRTSGETQYF

CDR3 length: 17
V gene: TRBV7-2
D gene: TRBD2
clone size: NA
J gene: TRBJ2-1
CDR3 DNA: TGTGCCAGCAGCCCACTAGCCGGACTAGCGGGAGTCTATGAGCAGTTCTTC
CDR3 protein: CASSPLAGLAGVYEQFF

CDR3 length: 12
V gene: TRBV19
D gene: NA
clone size: few
J gene: TRBJ1-5
CDR3 DNA: TGTGCCAGTAGTAGGGAGAATCAGCCCCAGCATTTT
CDR3 protein: CASSRENQPQHF

CDR3 length: 15
V gene: TRBV5-1
D gene: TRBD1
clone size: NA
J gene: TRBJ1-4
CDR3 DNA: TGCGCCAGCAGCGCCGGACAGGGGGCAAGTGAAAAACTGTTTTTT
CDR3 protein: CASSAGQGASEKLFF

CDR3 length: 14
V gene: TRBV29-1
D gene: TRBD1
clone size: few
J gene: TRBJ1-5
CDR3 DNA: TGCAGCGTTGTACAGGGGACTAGCAATCAGCCCCAGCATTTT
CDR3 protein: CSVVQGTSNQPQHF

CDR3 length: 13
V gene: TRBV27
D gene: NA
clone size: many
J gene: TRBJ1-1
CDR3 DNA: TGTGCCAGCAGTTCCTTCCGTGATTCCGAAGCTTTCTTT
CDR3 protein: CASSSFRDSEAFF

CDR3 length: 15
V gene: TRBV7-2
D gene: NA
clone size: few
J gene: TRBJ2-5
CDR3 DNA: TGTGCCAGCAGCTTAGAGCCAGTCCGGGGACAGACCCAGTACTTC
CDR3 protein: CASSLEPVRGQTQYF

CDR3 length: 16
V gene: TRBV11-2
D gene: TRBD2
clone size: NA
J gene: TRBJ2-2
CDR3 DNA: TGTGCCAGCAACTTCAAGGGACTAGCGGGGACCGGGGAGCTGTTTTTT
CDR3 protein: CASNFKGLAGTGELFF

CDR3 length: 14
V gene: TRBV11-3
D gene: NA
clone size: few
J gene: TRBJ2-5
CDR3 DNA: TGTGCCAGCAGCTTAGGGGTGGTCGCAGAGACCCAGTACTTC
CDR3 protein: CASSLGVVAETQYF

CDR3 length: 14
V gene: TRBV10-3
D gene: TRBD1
clone size: NA
J gene: TRBJ1-2
CDR3 DNA: TGTGCCATCAGGGCGACAGGGTCTGCGGGAGGCTACACCTTC
CDR3 protein: CAIRATGSAGGYTF

CDR3 length: 15
V gene: TRBV9
D gene: NA
clone size: few
J gene: TRBJ2-1
CDR3 DNA: TGTGCCAGCAGCGTAAGTGGGGGAGGCCGGAATGAGCAGTTCTTC
CDR3 protein: CASSVSGGGRNEQFF

CDR3 length: 16
V gene: TRBV7-3
D gene: TRBD1
clone size: once
J gene: TRBJ2-5
CDR3 DNA: TGTGCCAGCAGCTTAACGGCGACAGGGGGGCCTAAGACCCAGTACTTC
CDR3 protein: CASSLTATGGPKTQYF

CDR3 length: 15
V gene: TRBV6-5
D gene: TRBD1
clone size: few
J gene: TRBJ1-1
CDR3 DNA: TGTGCCAGCAGTCACAGGGGGCTTATGAACACTGAAGCTTTCTTT
CDR3 protein: CASSHRGLMNTEAFF

CDR3 length: 11
V gene: TRBV5-1
D gene: NA
clone size: few
J gene: TRBJ2-7
CDR3 DNA: TGCGCCAGCAGCAGTTCGGGATTGCAGTACTTC
CDR3 protein: CASSSSGLQYF

CDR3 length: 15
V gene: TRBV4-3
D gene: NA
clone size: few
J gene: TRBJ1-4
CDR3 DNA: TGCGCCAGCAGCCACCTGGACAGCTCTAATGAAAAACTGTTTTTT
CDR3 protein: CASSHLDSSNEKLFF

CDR3 length: 17
V gene: TRBV7-2
D gene: NA
clone size: NA
J gene: TRBJ2-3
CDR3 DNA: TGTGCCAGCAGCGTGGCCCCCCAAAGGGGGGCCGCAGATACGCAGTATTTT
CDR3 protein: CASSVAPQRGAADTQYF

CDR3 length: 14
V gene: TRBV5-1
D gene: NA
clone size: few
J gene: TRBJ2-5
CDR3 DNA: TGCGCCAGCAGACTCGGGCAGGGAAGAGAGACCCAGTACTTC
CDR3 protein: CASRLGQGRETQYF

CDR3 length: 17
V gene: TRBV19
D gene: NA
clone size: few
J gene: TRBJ1-5
CDR3 DNA: TGTGCCAGTAGCAGCCCTAGAAAGGGTGCCGGCAATCAGCCCCAGCATTTT
CDR3 protein: CASSSPRKGAGNQPQHF

CDR3 length: 13
V gene: TRBV11-2
D gene: NA
clone size: many
J gene: TRBJ1-2
CDR3 DNA: TGTGCCAGCAGCCGCGATTCCAACTATGGCTACACCTTC
CDR3 protein: CASSRDSNYGYTF

CDR3 length: 13
V gene: TRBV10-3
D gene: NA
clone size: NA
J gene: TRBJ2-1
CDR3 DNA: TGTGCCAGCAGTTACCGACTAGACAATGAGCAGTTCTTC
CDR3 protein: CASSYRLDNEQFF

CDR3 length: 13
V gene: TRBV30
D gene: NA
clone size: few
J gene: TRBJ1-5
CDR3 DNA: TGTGCCTGGACAGGGGCACCGAATCAGCCCCAGCATTTT
CDR3 protein: CAWTGAPNQPQHF

CDR3 length: 16
V gene: TRBV4-2
D gene: NA
clone size: few
J gene: TRBJ2-5
CDR3 DNA: TGTGCCAGCAGCCAAGACCCCCCCCGGGGGGCCGAGACCCAGTACTTC
CDR3 protein: CASSQDPPRGAETQYF

CDR3 length: 14
V gene: TRBV4-3
D gene: NA
clone size: NA
J gene: TRBJ2-7
CDR3 DNA: TGCGCCAGCAGCCAAGAATACAGCCCCTACGAGCAGTACTTC
CDR3 protein: CASSQEYSPYEQYF

CDR3 length: 16
V gene: TRBV5-4
D gene: NA
clone size: few
J gene: TRBJ1-2
CDR3 DNA: TGTGCCAGCAGCCCGTCAGGGACAACTACTAACTATGGCTACACCTTC
CDR3 protein: CASSPSGTTTNYGYTF

CDR3 length: 16
V gene: TRBV15
D gene: NA
clone size: once
J gene: TRBJ1-2
CDR3 DNA: TGTGCCACCAGCAGTGACCTTTCGGGGAGGCACTATGGCTACACCTTC
CDR3 protein: CATSSDLSGRHYGYTF

CDR3 length: 15
V gene: TRBV7-2
D gene: NA
clone size: NA
J gene: TRBJ2-2
CDR3 DNA: TGTGCCAGCAGCTTTACAGGACCCAACACCGGGGAGCTGTTTTTT
CDR3 protein: CASSFTGPNTGELFF

CDR3 length: 16
V gene: TRBV7-9
D gene: NA
clone size: few
J gene: TRBJ2-3
CDR3 DNA: TGTGCCAGCAGCTTAAGGGTCGGGAGTGGCACAGATACGCAGTATTTT
CDR3 protein: CASSLRVGSGTDTQYF

CDR3 length: 15
V gene: TRBV5-1
D gene: TRBD2
clone size: many
J gene: TRBJ2-2
CDR3 DNA: TGCGCCAGCAGTTTAGCGGGAGTAACGGCCGGGGAGCTGTTTTTT
CDR3 protein: CASSLAGVTAGELFF

CDR3 length: 15
V gene: TRBV13
D gene: TRBD2
clone size: NA
J gene: TRBJ2-7
CDR3 DNA: TGTGCCAGCAGCTTAGCCTCTAGCGGGCCTTACGAGCAGTACTTC
CDR3 protein: CASSLASSGPYEQYF

CDR3 length: 12
V gene: TRBV7-3
D gene: NA
clone size: few
J gene: TRBJ2-1
CDR3 DNA: TGTGCCAGCAGCTTAGTGTCCAATGAGCAGTTCTTC
CDR3 protein: CASSLVSNEQFF

CDR3 length: 13
V gene: TRBV5-4
D gene: NA
clone size: few
J gene: TRBJ1-2
CDR3 DNA: TGTGCCAGCAGCTCCTCACGGGATTATGGCTACACCTTC
CDR3 protein: CASSSSRDYGYTF

CDR3 length: 13
V gene: TRBV7-6
D gene: NA
clone size: few
J gene: TRBJ2-3
CDR3 DNA: TGTGCTAGCAGCTTGAGGGCCGCAGATACGCAGTATTTT
CDR3 protein: CASSLRAADTQYF

CDR3 length: 11
V gene: TRBV25-1
D gene: NA
clone size: few
J gene: TRBJ1-2
CDR3 DNA: TGTGCCAGCTCTGGAGGTTATGGCTACACCTTC
CDR3 protein: CASSGGYGYTF

CDR3 length: 12
V gene: TRBV10-3
D gene: NA
clone size: NA
J gene: TRBJ1-2
CDR3 DNA: TGTGCCAGCAGTTTGGACCGTAGGGGCTACACCTTC
CDR3 protein: CASSLDRRGYTF

CDR3 length: 15
V gene: TRBV18
D gene: TRBD2
clone size: NA
J gene: TRBJ2-1
CDR3 DNA: TGTGCCAGCTCACAGGGACTAGAGACCTACAATGAGCAGTTCTTC
CDR3 protein: CASSQGLETYNEQFF

CDR3 length: 15
V gene: TRBV5-1
D gene: TRBD1
clone size: few
J gene: TRBJ2-7
CDR3 DNA: TGCGCCAGCAGCTTGGGGACAGGGGGATCCTACGAGCAGTACTTC
CDR3 protein: CASSLGTGGSYEQYF

CDR3 length: 17
V gene: TRBV30
D gene: NA
clone size: few
J gene: TRBJ1-3
CDR3 DNA: TGTGCCTGGAGTGGGGAAGGACGTGGGGGCTCTGGAAACACCATATATTTT
CDR3 protein: CAWSGEGRGGSGNTIYF

CDR3 length: 17
V gene: TRBV2
D gene: TRBD2
clone size: many
J gene: TRBJ2-3
CDR3 DNA: TGTGCCAGCACCGAGGGACTAGCGGGAGGTCGGACAGATACGCAGTATTTT
CDR3 protein: CASTEGLAGGRTDTQYF

CDR3 length: 20
V gene: TRBV4-1
D gene: TRBD1
clone size: NA
J gene: TRBJ1-3
CDR3 DNA: TGCGCCAGCAGCCACCCGGGCGGTCCGAACACAGGGGTCTCTGGAAACACCATATATTTT
CDR3 protein: CASSHPGGPNTGVSGNTIYF

CDR3 length: 17
V gene: TRBV7-8
D gene: NA
clone size: few
J gene: TRBJ2-5
CDR3 DNA: TGTGCCAGCAGCTTCAACATTCGGGGCGCCCTTCAAGAGACCCAGTACTTC
CDR3 protein: CASSFNIRGALQETQYF

CDR3 length: 13
V gene: TRBV25-1
D gene: NA
clone size: few
J gene: TRBJ2-1
CDR3 DNA: TGTGCCAGCAGTGATATACGTTACTCCCTACAGTTCTTC
CDR3 protein: CASSDIRYSLQFF